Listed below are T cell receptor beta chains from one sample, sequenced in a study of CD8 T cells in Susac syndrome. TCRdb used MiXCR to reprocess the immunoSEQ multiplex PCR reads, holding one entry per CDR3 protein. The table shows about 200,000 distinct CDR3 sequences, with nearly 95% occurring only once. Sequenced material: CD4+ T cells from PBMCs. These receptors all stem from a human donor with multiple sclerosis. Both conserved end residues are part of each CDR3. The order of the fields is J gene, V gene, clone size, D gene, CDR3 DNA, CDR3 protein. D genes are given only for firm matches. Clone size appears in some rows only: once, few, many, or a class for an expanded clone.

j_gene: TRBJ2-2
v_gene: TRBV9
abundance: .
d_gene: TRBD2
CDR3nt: TGTGCCAGCAGCGTTCCCCCCTTACTAGCGGGGGGGTCCACCGGGGAGCTGTTTTTT
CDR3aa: CASSVPPLLAGGSTGELFF

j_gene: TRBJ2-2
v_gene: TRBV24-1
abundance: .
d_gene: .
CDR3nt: TGTGCCACCAGTCCCTTCGCCGGGGAGCTGTTTTTT
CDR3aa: CATSPFAGELFF

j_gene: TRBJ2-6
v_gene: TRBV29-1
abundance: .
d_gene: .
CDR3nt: TGCAGCGTTGCCCCAGATGGGGCCAACGTCCTGACTTTC
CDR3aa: CSVAPDGANVLTF

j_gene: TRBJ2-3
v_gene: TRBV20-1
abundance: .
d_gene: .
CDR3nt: TGCAGTGCCCAGAGCGGGACAGATACGCAGTATTTT
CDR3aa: CSAQSGTDTQYF

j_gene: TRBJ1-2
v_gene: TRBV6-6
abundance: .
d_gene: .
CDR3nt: TGTGCCAGCAGTTCCCAGGGCCCGGGTGGCTACACCTTC
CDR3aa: CASSSQGPGGYTF

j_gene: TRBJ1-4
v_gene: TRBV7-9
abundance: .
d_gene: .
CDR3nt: TGTGCCAGCAGCTCTAGCGGGGCAGGTCCTAATGAAAAACTGTTTTTT
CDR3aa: CASSSSGAGPNEKLFF

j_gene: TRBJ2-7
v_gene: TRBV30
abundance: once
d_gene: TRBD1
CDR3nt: TGTGCCTGGATCCCCGGACCGGGACAGGGGGCTGCCCACGAGCAGTACTTC
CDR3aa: CAWIPGPGQGAAHEQYF

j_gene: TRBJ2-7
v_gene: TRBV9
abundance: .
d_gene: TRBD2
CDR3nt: TGTGCCAGCAGCGTAGATGCTAGCGGGGTCTACGAGCAGTACTTC
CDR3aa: CASSVDASGVYEQYF

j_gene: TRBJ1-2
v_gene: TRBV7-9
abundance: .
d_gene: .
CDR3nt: TGTGCCAGCAGCTTAGTGTCAGGACGGGAATATGGCTACACCTTC
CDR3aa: CASSLVSGREYGYTF

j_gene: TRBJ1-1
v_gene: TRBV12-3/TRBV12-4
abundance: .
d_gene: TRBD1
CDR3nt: TGTGCCAGCAGTAGACGTAACAGGGGGTACACTGAAGCTTTCTTT
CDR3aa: CASSRRNRGYTEAFF

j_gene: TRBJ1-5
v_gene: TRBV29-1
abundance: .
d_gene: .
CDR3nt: TGCAGCGTTGCAGAGTCCAATAGCAATCAGCCCCAGCATTTT
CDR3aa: CSVAESNSNQPQHF

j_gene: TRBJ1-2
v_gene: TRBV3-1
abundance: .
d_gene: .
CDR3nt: TGTGCCAGCAGCCTTTACTCCCGGGCAGAATATGGCTACACCTTC
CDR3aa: CASSLYSRAEYGYTF

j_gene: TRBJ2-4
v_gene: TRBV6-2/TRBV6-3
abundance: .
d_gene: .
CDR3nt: TGTGCCAGCACCTCCCGGCAAAACATTCAGTACTTC
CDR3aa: CASTSRQNIQYF

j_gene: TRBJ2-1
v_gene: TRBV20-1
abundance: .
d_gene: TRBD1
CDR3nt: TGCAGTGCTAGGGGACAGGGTGGCGAGCAGTTCTTC
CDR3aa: CSARGQGGEQFF

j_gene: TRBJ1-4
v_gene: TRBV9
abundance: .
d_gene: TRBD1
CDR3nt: TGTGCCAGCAGCGCCGGACAGGGTGCGGTGTTTTTT
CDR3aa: CASSAGQGAVFF

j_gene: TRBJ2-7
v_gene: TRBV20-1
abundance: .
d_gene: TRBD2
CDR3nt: TGCAGTGCTAGATCTCTAGCGGGAGTTAATTATTTCGAGCAGTACTTC
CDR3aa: CSARSLAGVNYFEQYF

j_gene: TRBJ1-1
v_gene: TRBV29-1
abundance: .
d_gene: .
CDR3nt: TGCAGCGTTGAATTACGGGGCACTGAAGCTTTCTTT
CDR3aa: CSVELRGTEAFF

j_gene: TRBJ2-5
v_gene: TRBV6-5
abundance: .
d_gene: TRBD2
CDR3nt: TGTGCCAGCGTTCAAGCGGGGGAGGAGACCCAGTACTTC
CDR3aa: CASVQAGEETQYF

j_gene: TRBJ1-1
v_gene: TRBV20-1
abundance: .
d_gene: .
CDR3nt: TGCAGTGCTAGATCGGGGGACTCTAACACTGAAGCTTTCTTT
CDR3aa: CSARSGDSNTEAFF

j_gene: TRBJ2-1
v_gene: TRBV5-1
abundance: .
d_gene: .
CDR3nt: TGCGCCAGCAGAGGGACCAGCTCCTACAATGAGCAGTTCTTC
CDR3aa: CASRGTSSYNEQFF

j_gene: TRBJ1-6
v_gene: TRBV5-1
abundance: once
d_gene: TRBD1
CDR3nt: TGCGCCAGCAGCGTGAGAGCCGACAGGGGTAATTCACCCCTCCACTTT
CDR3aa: CASSVRADRGNSPLHF

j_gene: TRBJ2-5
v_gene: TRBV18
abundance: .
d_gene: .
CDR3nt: TGTGCCAGCTCACCACCTCAGGGGTGGCAAGAGACCCAGTACTTC
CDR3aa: CASSPPQGWQETQYF

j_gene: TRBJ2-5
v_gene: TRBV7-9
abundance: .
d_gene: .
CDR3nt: TGTGCCAGCAGCTTAGTACTAGAGACCCAGTACTTC
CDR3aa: CASSLVLETQYF

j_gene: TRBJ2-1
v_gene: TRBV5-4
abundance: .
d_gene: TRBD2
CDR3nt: TGTGCCAGCAGCTTGGGACTAGCTAACCTCAATGAGCAGTTCTTC
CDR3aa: CASSLGLANLNEQFF

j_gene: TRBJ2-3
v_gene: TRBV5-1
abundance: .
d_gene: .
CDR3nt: TGCGCCAGCACCGGACAGAACACAGATACGCAGTATTTT
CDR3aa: CASTGQNTDTQYF

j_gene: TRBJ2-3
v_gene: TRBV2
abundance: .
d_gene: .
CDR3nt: TGTGTCAGCAGAACCGGGACTAGCACAGATACGCAGTATTTT
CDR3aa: CVSRTGTSTDTQYF

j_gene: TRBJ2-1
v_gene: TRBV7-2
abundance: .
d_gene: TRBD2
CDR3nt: TGTGCCAGCAGCTTCCTAGGGACTAGCTTGAATGAGCAGTTCTTC
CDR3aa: CASSFLGTSLNEQFF

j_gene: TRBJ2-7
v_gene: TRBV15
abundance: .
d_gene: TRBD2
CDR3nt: TGTGCCACCAGCAGAGACAGGGAGGGACGCGAGCAGTACTTC
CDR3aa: CATSRDREGREQYF

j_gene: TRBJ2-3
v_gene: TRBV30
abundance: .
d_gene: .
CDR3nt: TGTGCCTGGGGACAGAGCCCCGATACGCAGTATTTT
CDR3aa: CAWGQSPDTQYF

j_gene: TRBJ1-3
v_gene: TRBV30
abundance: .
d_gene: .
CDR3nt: TGTGCCCTAAGGGGTTCTGGAAACACCATATATTTT
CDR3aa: CALRGSGNTIYF

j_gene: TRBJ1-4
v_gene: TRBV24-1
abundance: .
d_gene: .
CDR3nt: TGTGCCACCCAGGCACTTCGGGATGAAAAACTGTTTTTT
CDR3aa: CATQALRDEKLFF

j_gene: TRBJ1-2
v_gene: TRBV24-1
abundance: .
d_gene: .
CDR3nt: TGTGCCACCAGTGAACCGGGACACGACTATGGCTACACCTTC
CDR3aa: CATSEPGHDYGYTF

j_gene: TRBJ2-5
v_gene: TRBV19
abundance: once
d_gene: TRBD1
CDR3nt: TGTGCCAGTAGTCGGCGGTTCCGGGACAGGGTCGAGACCCAGTACTTC
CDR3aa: CASSRRFRDRVETQYF

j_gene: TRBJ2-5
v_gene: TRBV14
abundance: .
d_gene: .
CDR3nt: TGTGCCAGCAGCCGTCTGGAGACCCAGTACTTC
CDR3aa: CASSRLETQYF

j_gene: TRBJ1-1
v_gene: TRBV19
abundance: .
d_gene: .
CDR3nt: TGTGCCAGTAGTGTCAACCCTCGGGCGAACACTGAAGCTTTCTTT
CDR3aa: CASSVNPRANTEAFF

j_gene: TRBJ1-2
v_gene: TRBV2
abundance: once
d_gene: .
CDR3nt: TGTGCCAGCAGTGAAGGAGGAGGGGGTCTGTATGGCTACACCTTC
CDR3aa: CASSEGGGGLYGYTF

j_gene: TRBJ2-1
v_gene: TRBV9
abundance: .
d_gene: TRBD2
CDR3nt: TGTGCCAGCAGCGTGGGTAGCGGGCTCTACAATGAGCAGTTCTTC
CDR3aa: CASSVGSGLYNEQFF

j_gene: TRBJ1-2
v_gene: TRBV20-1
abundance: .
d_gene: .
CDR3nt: TGCAGTGCTAGAGATCTTATCAGACCTTCGAACTATGGCTACACCTTC
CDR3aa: CSARDLIRPSNYGYTF

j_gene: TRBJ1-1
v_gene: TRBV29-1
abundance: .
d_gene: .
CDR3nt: TGCAGCGTTGAAGATCGGACCACGGACACTGAAGCTTTCTTT
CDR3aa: CSVEDRTTDTEAFF

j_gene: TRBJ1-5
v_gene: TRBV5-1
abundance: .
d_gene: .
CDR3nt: TGCGCCAGCAGCTTGGTGGGGGGCAATCAGCCCCAGCATTTT
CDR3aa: CASSLVGGNQPQHF

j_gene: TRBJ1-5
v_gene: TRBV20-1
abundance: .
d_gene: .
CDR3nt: TGCAGTGCTAGAATAGGGGACAGCAATCAGCCCCAGCATTTT
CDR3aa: CSARIGDSNQPQHF

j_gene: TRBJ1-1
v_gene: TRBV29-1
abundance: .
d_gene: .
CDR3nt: TGCAGCGTTGTAGGGCCTGACAGAGGAGCTTTCTTT
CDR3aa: CSVVGPDRGAFF

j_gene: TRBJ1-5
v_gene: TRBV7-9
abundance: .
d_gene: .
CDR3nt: TGTGCCAGCAGCTTAGAAATGTCGGGGAATCAGCCCCAGCATTTT
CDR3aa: CASSLEMSGNQPQHF

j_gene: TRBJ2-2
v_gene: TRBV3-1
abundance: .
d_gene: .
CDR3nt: TGTGCCAGCAGCGCCCAGTATACCGGGGAGCTGTTTTTT
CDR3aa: CASSAQYTGELFF

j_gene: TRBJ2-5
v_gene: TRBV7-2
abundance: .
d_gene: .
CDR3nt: TGTGCCAGCAGCTTATGGCTGGGGAAAGAGACCCAGTACTTC
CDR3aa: CASSLWLGKETQYF

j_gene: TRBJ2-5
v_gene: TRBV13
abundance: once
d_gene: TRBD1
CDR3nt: TGTGCCAGCAATGAGTGGGACAGTGAGGAGACCCAGTACTTC
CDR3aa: CASNEWDSEETQYF

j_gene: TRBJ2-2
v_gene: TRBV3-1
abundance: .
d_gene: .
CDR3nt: TGTGCCAGCAGCCAAGGCGCTAGGGAGCTGTTTTTT
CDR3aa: CASSQGARELFF

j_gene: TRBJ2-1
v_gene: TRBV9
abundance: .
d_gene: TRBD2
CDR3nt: TGTGCCAGCAGCGGGACTAGCGGGGGGGTTTATGAGCAGTTCTTC
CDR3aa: CASSGTSGGVYEQFF

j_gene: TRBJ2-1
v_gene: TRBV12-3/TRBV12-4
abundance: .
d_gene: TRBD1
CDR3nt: TGTGCCAGCAGTCCCGGACAGGGAGCCTACAATGAGCAGTTCTTC
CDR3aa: CASSPGQGAYNEQFF

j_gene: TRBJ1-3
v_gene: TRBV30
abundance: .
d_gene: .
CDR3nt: TGTGCCTGGGGGGAGGCAGGCTACTCTGGAAACACCATATATTTT
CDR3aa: CAWGEAGYSGNTIYF

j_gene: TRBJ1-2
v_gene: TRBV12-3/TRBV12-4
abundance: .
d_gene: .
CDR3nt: TGTGCCAGCAGTTTAGAGGGAGGGGGTTATGGCTACACCTTC
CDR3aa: CASSLEGGGYGYTF

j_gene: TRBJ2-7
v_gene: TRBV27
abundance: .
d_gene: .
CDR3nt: TGTGCCAGCAGTTTGCACGCCAGACCTTACGAGCAGTACTTC
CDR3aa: CASSLHARPYEQYF

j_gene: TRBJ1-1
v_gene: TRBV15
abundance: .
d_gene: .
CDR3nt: TGTGCCACCAGCAGATACCTAAACACTGAAGCTTTCTTT
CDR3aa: CATSRYLNTEAFF